This TCR beta chain is from a study of spatial heterogeneity in lung cancer. TCRdb called the 5' RACE reads again in MiXCR, with one record for every CDR3 protein. The top ten clones hold about two fifths of a sample with approximately 92,000 distinct CDR3 sequences, approximately 12% of them seen once. This clonotype was counted many times. Indicated time point: sample taken at primary tumor resection. Without sorting, whole RNA was sequenced from tumor, nontumor lung or frozen PBMC. This sequence originates from a male donor with early-stage non-small cell lung cancer. Sequences were derived from PBMCs, sampled at surgery.

The CDR3 bases are TGTGCCAGCACCGGCGGCCGCACAGATACGCAGTATTTT. Its translation is CASTGGRTDTQYF. The chain recombines TRBV12-3 or TRBV12-4 with TRBJ2-3; D is uncertain. Trimming took off 7 bases at V and 1 base at J, with 9 bases between the two ends. The CDR3 extends over 13 amino acids.